This section outlines one TCR beta chain sequence together with its context. The CDR3 sequence is 13 residues long. The V gene's germline CDR1 is DFQATT and CDR2 SNEGSKA (reference sequence). V lost 5 bases to trimming and J lost 6 bases; unmatched junction nucleotides: 9. The library labeled individual cDNA molecules by adding unique molecular identifiers to them. In the original processing: Sample-level TCR yields exhibited a median of approximately 96,000, with a range of roughly 20,000 to 750,000. TCRdb re-derived calls from the RACE reads in MiXCR, one entry per CDR3 protein. The V and J calls were determined by TCRdb, not by the authors. This sample has about 120,000 distinct CDR3 sequences, with 11% found just once. Regarding time point: patch test 3, about 24 weeks after DPC sensitization. Treatment indicated: therapeutic diphenylcyclopropenone sensitization with weekly scalp DPC. These data belong to a study of human T cells and chemical hapten exposure. Study information: Diphenylcyclopropenone, dosed weekly to the scalp, was given to patients throughout the roughly 25-week study.

V and J are TRBV20-1 and TRBJ1-1, with 7 bases lining up with TRBD1. This specimen was whole blood, taken in connection with sensitization to the hapten diphenylcyclopropenone (DPC). The TCR was taken from a woman in her fifties or sixties with alopecia areata. Some clones in this sample may be carry-over from other donors' samples. The CDR3 spells CSAHTGEEAEAFF. The CDR3 DNA is TGCAGTGCTCACACAGGGGAGGAGGCTGAAGCTTTCTTT.